This passage covers 29 T cell receptor beta chains from one sample sequenced in a study of low-dose radiotherapy and immunotherapy resistance in tumors. Time point reported: before trial treatment. Primers used for first-strand cDNA, a TRAV- and TRBV-specific set, covered both alpha and beta chains. PCR amplification of the TCRs was performed with Phusion for 20 PCR cycles, and it relied on a constant-region primer together with a V-primer adapter. TCRdb called the reads again in MiXCR, with one record for every CDR3 protein. This repertoire shows tens of thousands of distinct CDR3 sequences, approximately 20% found once; its top ten account for about 5.9%. This material consisted of PBMCs, taken before treatment. Receptors originate from a male donor with prostate cancer.

This clonotype is deemed medium-sized. The gene calls are TRBV5-1 and TRBJ2-2, with 9 bases matching TRBD1. Losses at the gene ends were 2 bases for V and 7 bases for J; bases not matched to a gene: 15. In germline, CDR1 is SGHRS, CDR2 YFSETQ. The CDR3 loop spans 18 amino acids. The DNA of the CDR3 is TGCGCCAGCAGCTTTGAAAAAACCGGGACAGGGAACCTCGGGGAGCTGTTTTTT. This translates into CASSFEKTGTGNLGELFF.

This clonotype was observed many times. This chain links TRBV30 with TRBJ1-2; the D gene is possibly TRBD1 (5 bases). V was clipped by 7 bases and J by 2 bases, with 11 bases between them. CDR1 and CDR2 (germline): GTSNPN, SVGIG (reference sequence). This CDR3 is 12 amino acids long. The DNA of the CDR3 is TGTGCCTTTGACAGATCAAACTATGGCTACACCTTC. Translation gives CAFDRSNYGYTF.

The sample holds many counts of this clonotype. The rearrangement joins TRBV6-2 or TRBV6-3 to TRBJ2-7; TRBD1 aligns across 8 bases. Germline CDR1 reads MNHEY; CDR2 reads SVGEGT. V lost 5 bases to trimming and J lost 5 bases; unmatched junction nucleotides: 8. The CDR3 spans 14 residues. The CDR3 region is CASSHPGTGDEQYF. CDR3 DNA sequence: TGTGCCAGCAGTCACCCCGGGACAGGCGACGAGCAGTACTTC.

This clonotype was seen at least ten times. The CDR3 DNA reads TGTGCCACCAGTGACTCTCGACGGTCACCAAACACCGGGGAGCTGTTTTTT. Translating it yields CATSDSRRSPNTGELFF. The chain has TRBV24-1 and TRBJ2-2; D unclear. This CDR3 spans 17 amino acids. Trimming pared 4 bases from V and 2 bases from J, leaving 16 bases between. The germline V gene has CDR1 KGHDR and CDR2 SFDVKD.

V usage is TRBV6-1 and J usage is TRBJ1-2; 7 bases are a match to TRBD1. J lost 4 bases, V lost 8 bases, and 16 bases had no gene match. CDR3 length equals 16 residues. Germline V gives CDR1 MNHNS, CDR2 SASEGT. The CDR3 DNA is TGTGCCAGCTCCTCGAACCCCCTCGGGACAGCCTATGGCTACACCTTC. The encoded protein is CASSSNPLGTAYGYTF.

This clonotype showed up many times. The chain links TRBV21-1 to TRBJ1-5. TRBV21-1 is given as a pseudogene. The CDR3 length is 16 residues. CDR3 sequence reads: CASSLTEDVWAQPQHF. The CDR3 DNA sequence: TGTGCCAGCAGTCTTACAGAGGACGTGTGGGCCCAGCCCCAGCATTTT.

This clonotype was recorded many times. The rearrangement links TRBV11-2 to TRBJ2-3; TRBD2 might be the D (5 bases). CDR3 length: 13 residues. The V gene lost 0 bases and the J gene lost 11 bases, with 12 bases spanning the gap. Per germline, CDR1 SGHAT and CDR2 FQNNGV. DNA for the CDR3: TGTGCCAGCAGCTTAGAAACAGTGGGGAGGCAGTATTTT. This encodes CASSLETVGRQYF.

This clonotype has ten or more counts. The rearrangement joins TRBV12-3 or TRBV12-4 to TRBJ2-2; tentative D call: TRBD1 (5 bases). The CDR3 loop spans 13 amino acids. Trimming stripped 5 bases from V and 6 bases from J, with 10 bases between. The CDR3 spells CASSGQGSGELFF. CDR3 DNA: TGTGCCAGCAGTGGACAAGGCTCCGGGGAGCTGTTTTTT.

This clonotype was seen ten or more times. The V gene is TRBV18, the J gene TRBJ2-3, with D unresolved. This CDR3 is 16 amino acids long. The germline V and J ends were trimmed by 5 bases and 2 bases, with 17 bases remaining between them. The germline V gene has CDR1 KGHSH and CDR2 LQKENI. In DNA form, the CDR3 reads TGTGCCAGCTCATCACAAATGACCCGAAACACAGATACGCAGTATTTT. Its translation: CASSSQMTRNTDTQYF.

This clonotype was detected many times. The chain uses TRBV20-1 and TRBJ1-1; perhaps TRBD1 as D (5 bases). The CDR3 sequence is 12 residues long. Germline V CDR1 and CDR2: DFQATT, SNEGSKA (reference sequence). The V end was cut by 0 bases, the J end by 5 bases, with 7 bases between. The CDR3 sequence is CSARDAGTEAFF. Written as DNA, the CDR3 is TGCAGTGCTAGAGATGCAGGGACTGAAGCTTTCTTT.

This clonotype was counted ten times or more. J is TRBJ2-7 and V is TRBV2, with 11 bases matching TRBD2. This CDR3 spans 11 amino acids. The junction had 0 bases not matched to a gene; V was cut back by 9 bases and J by 5 bases. Germline V gives CDR1 SNHLY, CDR2 FYNNEI. The CDR3 bases are TGTGCCAGGACTAGCGGGAACGAGCAGTACTTC. It translates to CARTSGNEQYF.

This clonotype was recorded many times. The V and J genes are TRBV5-1 and TRBJ2-1; D possibly corresponds to TRBD1 (6 bases). Germline assignment: CDR1 SGHRS and CDR2 YFSETQ. The V and J ends lost 0 bases and 2 bases respectively, with 9 bases between them. This CDR3 has 15 amino acids. The DNA for the CDR3 is TGCGCCAGCAGCTTGGAACAGGGCCCCTACAATGAGCAGTTCTTC. It specifies CASSLEQGPYNEQFF.

This clonotype was found many times. The rearrangement joins TRBV29-1 to TRBJ1-2; D is unclear. The CDR3 totals 12 residues. The germline CDR1 and CDR2 sequences are SQVTM and ANQGSEA. Trimming cost V 7 bases and J 3 bases, with 12 bases left between them. The CDR3 is CSASDRYYGYTF. CDR3 DNA sequence: TGCAGCGCCTCGGATCGGTACTATGGCTACACCTTC.

This clonotype was detected only a few times. This likely comes from a read error, as the CDR3 has no conserved phenylalanine or tryptophan at its end. The gene calls are TRBV27 and TRBJ2-3, with D perhaps given as TRBD1 or TRBD2 (5 bases each). The germline V and J ends were trimmed by 0 bases and 8 bases, with 18 bases remaining between them. The CDR3 is 16 residues long. Germline V gene lookup returns CDR1 MNHEY and CDR2 SMNVEV (reference sequence). DNA of the CDR3: TGTGCCAGCAGTTTATCGGGGACCGGGACCGCGGGTACGCAGTATCTT. Translating gives CASSLSGTGTAGTQYL.

The sample holds a few counts of this clonotype. This chain links TRBV6-2 or TRBV6-3 with TRBJ2-1; 9 bases are a match to TRBD1. Germline loops: CDR1 MNHEY, CDR2 SVGEGT. The J segment lost 2 bases and the V segment lost 2 bases, leaving 4 bases of the junction unmatched. The CDR3 is made up of 16 amino acids. CDR3 residues: CASSYAGTGPYNEQFF. CDR3 in DNA: TGTGCCAGCAGTTACGCCGGGACAGGGCCCTACAATGAGCAGTTCTTC.

This clonotype was detected a few times. The chain uses TRBV20-1 and TRBJ1-1; 7 bases map to TRBD1. V lost 3 bases and J lost 1; bases outside the gene matches: 2. In germline, CDR1 is DFQATT, CDR2 SNEGSKA (reference sequence). CDR3 length equals 13 residues. In DNA form, the CDR3 reads TGCAGTGCTAGCAGACAGGGGAACACTGAAGCTTTCTTT. Protein: CSASRQGNTEAFF.

This clonotype was detected only a few times. The chain combines TRBV27 with TRBJ1-3; TRBD1 matches 9 bases. V shed 6 bases and J 4 bases; nucleotides not matched to a gene: 7. This CDR3 spans 15 amino acids. The germline V gene has CDR1 MNHEY and CDR2 SMNVEV (reference sequence). The DNA of the CDR3 is TGTGCCAGCAGGAAGGGACAGGGTTTGGGAAACACCATATATTTT. This codes for CASRKGQGLGNTIYF.

The table lists this clonotype with many counts. This rearrangement joins TRBV20-1 to TRBJ2-7, with no clear D. Deletions cut 4 bases from V and 5 bases from J, with 21 bases between. Per the germline V gene, CDR1 is DFQATT and CDR2 is SNEGSKA (reference sequence). The CDR3 covers 15 residues. The DNA of the CDR3 is TGCAGTGCTAACTTCGGCGCAGTTGCGTCCCACGAGCAGTACTTC. Its protein product is CSANFGAVASHEQYF.

This clonotype is a singleton in its sample. The rearrangement links TRBV4-1 to TRBJ1-2; TRBD1 matches 10 bases. CDR3 size: 18 residues. J gave up 6 bases and V 4 bases, and 17 bases lay outside the gene matches. Germline V gene lookup returns CDR1 MGHRA and CDR2 YSYEKL. The DNA of the CDR3 is TGCGCCAGCAGCCGCACGTCAGATCGGGACAGGGGTGGGGATGGCTACACCTTC. Translation gives CASSRTSDRDRGGDGYTF.

The chain links TRBV19 to TRBJ1-3; no reliable D call. V was shortened by 0 bases and J by 7 bases, with 16 bases between the two germline ends. The CDR3 is made up of 16 amino acids. Per germline, CDR1 LNHDA and CDR2 SQIVND (reference sequence). This chain's CDR3 is CASSIERHQFGNTIYF. CDR3 nucleotide sequence: TGTGCCAGTAGTATAGAACGACACCAATTCGGGAACACCATATATTTT.

CDR3 in DNA: TGTGCCAGCAGCGACGGGACTAGCGGGAACTCCTACGAGCAGTACTTC. This sequence encodes CASSDGTSGNSYEQYF. The rearrangement links TRBV5-4 to TRBJ2-7, with 13 bases lining up with TRBD2. Per germline, CDR1 SGHNT and CDR2 YYREEE (reference sequence). V lost 4 bases to trimming and J lost 0 bases; unmatched junction nucleotides: 4. This CDR3 has 16 residues.

This clonotype was recorded at least ten times. The gene calls are TRBV6-1 and TRBJ1-6; the D is unclear. This CDR3 has 13 amino acids. The V end lost 3 bases, the J end lost 8 bases, and 8 bases lay between the germline ends. Germline CDR1 is MNHNS and CDR2 is SASEGT. The CDR3 reads CASSEQSDSPLHF. The CDR3 DNA follows: TGTGCCAGCAGTGAGCAGTCGGATTCACCCCTCCACTTT.

CDR3 region: CASSSQSLRRTGGYSNQPQHF. Here the CDR3 DNA reads TGTGCCAGCAGCTCGCAGAGTCTGCGAAGGACAGGCGGCTATAGCAATCAGCCCCAGCATTTT. The rearrangement joins TRBV7-3 to TRBJ1-5; 7 positions agree with TRBD1. The V gene's germline CDR1 is SGHTA and CDR2 FQGTGA. After removal of 4 bases from V and 0 bases from J, the junction contained 21 bases not matched to a gene. This CDR3 has 21 amino acids.

This clonotype was seen repeatedly, ten times or more. The chain couples TRBV19 to TRBJ2-2; the D is unclear. This CDR3 contains 14 residues. V was trimmed by 3 bases and J by 0 bases, leaving 5 bases between them. The germline gives CDR1 LNHDA, CDR2 SQIVND (reference sequence). CDR3 DNA sequence: TGTGCCAGTAGTATCGCAGCGAACACCGGGGAGCTGTTTTTT. It codes for CASSIAANTGELFF. Looking up the rest from reference TRBV19 and TRBJ2-2 gives the full variable domain: DGGITQSPKYLFRKEGQNVTLSCEQNLNHDAMYWYRQDPGQGLRLIYYSQIVNDFQKGDIAEGYSVSREKKESFPLTVTSAQKNPTAFYLCASSIAANTGELFFGEGSRLTVL.

This clonotype was counted at least ten times. This chain joins TRBV4-2 and TRBJ2-3, with D hard to call. Trimming stripped 0 bases from V and 5 bases from J, with 9 bases between. This CDR3 is 14 amino acids long. Germline lookup yields CDR1 LGHNA and CDR2 YNFKEQ. CDR3 DNA sequence: TGTGCCAGCAGCCAAGACCTGTCGGTAGATACGCAGTATTTT. Residues: CASSQDLSVDTQYF.

This clonotype was seen many times. V usage is TRBV9 and J usage is TRBJ1-5; 10 bases line up with TRBD1. From germline, CDR1 is SGDLS and CDR2 YYNGEE. This CDR3 contains 20 residues. Trimming took 0 bases from V and 0 from J; bases not matched to a gene: 12. The CDR3 DNA reads as TGTGCCAGCAGCGTAGGTTTGGACAGGGGGACCGGGTATAGCAATCAGCCCCAGCATTTT. As protein: CASSVGLDRGTGYSNQPQHF.

At least ten counts were recorded for this clonotype. CDR3 nucleotide sequence: TGCAGTGAAGGGGGAAGGGAGGCAGATACGCAGTATTTT. Translating gives CSEGGREADTQYF. The V call is TRBV20-1, the J call TRBJ2-3; perhaps D is TRBD1 or TRBD2 (6 bases each). There are 13 residues in the CDR3. The germline CDR1 and CDR2 sequences are DFQATT and SNEGSKA (reference sequence). V lost 7 bases, J lost 4 bases, and 15 bases lay in between.

This clonotype was counted at least ten times. This rearrangement joins TRBV4-3 to TRBJ1-1; D gene unclear. Trimming left V 0 bases short and J 0 bases short, with 14 bases between. Germline V gives CDR1 LGHNA, CDR2 YSLEER. The CDR3 totals 17 residues. CDR3 loop: CASSQDSAGTLNTEAFF. CDR3 nucleotides: TGCGCCAGCAGCCAAGATAGCGCAGGAACTTTGAACACTGAAGCTTTCTTT.

This clonotype was detected many times. This chain links TRBV19 with TRBJ1-4, with TRBD1 matching over 11 bases. The CDR3 has 18 amino acids. Germline-derived CDR1 and CDR2 are LNHDA and SQIVND (reference sequence). With 5 bases clipped from V and 3 bases from J, the junction kept 11 bases outside the gene matches. The CDR3 nucleotides read TGTGCCAGTAGTCAACGGACAGGGGGCGCCGCGGCTAATGAAAAACTGTTTTTT. Protein: CASSQRTGGAAANEKLFF.